The entry below gives a single T cell receptor beta chain sequence along with its context. This sample was included in a study of OX40 agonist ivuxolimab in advanced cancers. Per germline, CDR1 SNHLY and CDR2 FYNNEI. The CDR3 is 15 residues long. Trimming stripped 1 base from V and 1 base from J, with 10 bases between. TCRdb keeps only in-frame clones here, not all; method: immunoSEQ multiplex PCR. The sample lists tens of thousands of clones; around 90% were seen once. The TCR sequence derives from an adult with an advanced solid tumor such as melanoma, head and neck, liver or kidney cancer. This chain joins TRBV2 and TRBJ1-1; D ambiguous. Sequences were derived from CD4+ or CD8+ T cells sorted from blood, sampled in a trial of the OX40 agonist ivuxolimab. In DNA, the CDR3 is TGTGCCAGCAGTGAAGAGGGCAGCGAGAACACTGAAGCTTTCTTT. Encoded protein: CASSEEGSENTEAFF.